This T cell receptor beta chain is from a study of CD8 T cells in Susac syndrome. When the RNA was reverse transcribed, random hexamers were used with an input of roughly 0.5 to 1 ug. TCRdb redid the calling of the immunoSEQ multiplex PCR reads with MiXCR, one entry per CDR3 protein. The data hold around 200,000 distinct CDR3 sequences, with 95% observed a single time. Losses at the gene ends were 1 base for V and 7 bases for J; bases not matched to a gene: 4. The CDR3 is 14 residues long. From germline, CDR1 is DFQATT and CDR2 SNEGSKA (reference sequence). Specimen: CD8+ T cells from PBMCs. The chain couples TRBV20-1 to TRBJ1-6; 7 nucleotides agree with TRBD1. The clonotype originates from a human donor with Susac syndrome. CDR3 nucleotide sequence: TGCAGTGCTAGAGCGGGGACAGAAAATTCACCCCTCCACTTT. It encodes CSARAGTENSPLHF.